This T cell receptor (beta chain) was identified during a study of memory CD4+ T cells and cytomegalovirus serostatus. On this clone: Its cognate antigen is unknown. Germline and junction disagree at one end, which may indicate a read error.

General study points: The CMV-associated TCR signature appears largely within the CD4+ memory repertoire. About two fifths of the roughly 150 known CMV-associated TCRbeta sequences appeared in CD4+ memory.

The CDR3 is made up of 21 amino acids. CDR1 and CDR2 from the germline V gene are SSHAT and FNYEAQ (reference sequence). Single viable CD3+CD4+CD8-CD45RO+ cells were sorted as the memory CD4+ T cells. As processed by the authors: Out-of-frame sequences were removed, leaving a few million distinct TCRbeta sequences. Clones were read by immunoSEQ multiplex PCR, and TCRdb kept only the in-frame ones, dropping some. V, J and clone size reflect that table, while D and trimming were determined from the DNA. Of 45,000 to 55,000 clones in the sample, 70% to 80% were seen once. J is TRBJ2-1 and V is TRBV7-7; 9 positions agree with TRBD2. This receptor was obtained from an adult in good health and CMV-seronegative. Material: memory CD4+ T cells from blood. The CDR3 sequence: CASIRPSLVLAGVGRGDEQFF. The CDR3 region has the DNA TGTGCTAGCATCCGACCGAGCTTAGTACTAGCGGGCGTGGGGCGCGGGGATGAGCAGTTCTTC. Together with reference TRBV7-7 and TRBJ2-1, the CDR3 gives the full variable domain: GAGVSQSPRYKVTKRGQDVTLRCDPISSHATLYWYQQALGQGPEFLTYFNYEAQPDKSGLPSDRFSAERPEGSISTLTIQRTEQRDSAMYRCASIRPSLVLAGVGRGDEQFFGPGTRLTVL.